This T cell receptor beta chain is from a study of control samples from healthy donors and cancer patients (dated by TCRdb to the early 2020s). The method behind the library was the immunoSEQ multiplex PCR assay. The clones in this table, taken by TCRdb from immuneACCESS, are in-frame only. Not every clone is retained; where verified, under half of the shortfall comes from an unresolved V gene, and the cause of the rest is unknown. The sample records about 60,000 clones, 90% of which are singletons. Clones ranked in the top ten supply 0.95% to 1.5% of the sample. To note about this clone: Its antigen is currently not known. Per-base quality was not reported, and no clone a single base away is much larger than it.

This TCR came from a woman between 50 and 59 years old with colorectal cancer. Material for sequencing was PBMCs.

CDR3 region: CASSHREFNEQFF. The DNA sequence is given as TGTGCCAGCAGTCATAGGGAGTTTAATGAGCAGTTCTTC. Recombination joined TRBV12-3 or TRBV12-4 with TRBJ2-1, and the D gene may be TRBD2, 5 bases matching. V loses 5 bases, J loses 7 bases, and the germline ends lie 12 bases apart. From cysteine to phenylalanine, the CDR3 is 13 amino acids long. Only the CDR3 region is kept as DNA, spanning 39 bases read in frame from base 1.